These 25 T cell receptor beta chains originate from one sample sequenced in a study of blood T cells in healthy people across ages. A second PCR of 7 to 11 cycles used a sample-barcoded 5' primer and a J-beta primer mix. MiXCR was run by TCRdb on the 5' RACE reads, yielding one entry per CDR3 protein. The table has about 680,000 distinct CDR3 sequences, approximately 49% seen once; the top ten hold 30% to 35%. Sequenced: blood. The receptors stem from a woman in her sixties or seventies in good health.

The chain carries TRBV29-1 and TRBJ2-7; D might be TRBD2 (6 bases). The germline CDR1 and CDR2 sequences are SQVTM and ANQGSEA. The CDR3 has 14 residues. Trimming removed 1 base from V and 7 bases from J, with 17 bases in between. CDR3 sequence: CSVEGGDVYNEQYF. The CDR3 nucleotides are TGCAGCGTTGAAGGCGGGGACGTTTACAATGAGCAGTACTTC.

This sequence joins TRBV27 and TRBJ1-3, with TRBD1 as a possible D gene (5 bases). The V gene's germline CDR1 is MNHEY and CDR2 SMNVEV (reference sequence). Trimming took 4 bases from V and 5 from J, leaving 18 bases between them. The length of the CDR3 is 16 residues. DNA of the CDR3: TGTGCCAGCAGTTCCCGGGGAGGGGAAGATCGAAACACCATATATTTT. This codes for CASSSRGGEDRNTIYF.

There are a few counts of this clonotype. J is TRBJ2-7 and V is TRBV9; perhaps TRBD1 as D (6 bases). Trimming left V 0 bases short and J 0 bases short, with 7 bases between. CDR1 and CDR2 (germline): SGDLS, YYNGEE. The CDR3 covers 14 residues. The CDR3 protein is CASSVGDNSYEQYF. The CDR3 region has the DNA TGTGCCAGCAGCGTAGGGGACAACTCCTACGAGCAGTACTTC.

The J gene is TRBJ2-2, the V gene TRBV10-3, with D possibly TRBD2 on 6 matching bases. Deletions cut 6 bases from V and 6 bases from J, with 14 bases between. The CDR3 totals 14 residues. Germline loops: CDR1 ENHRY, CDR2 SYGVKD. In nucleotides, the CDR3 is TGTGCCATCAGCCTCGGGGGATTTTCCGGGGAGCTGTTTTTT. Residues: CAISLGGFSGELFF.

This clonotype showed up just a few times. The gene calls are TRBV15 and TRBJ1-5, with D tentatively TRBD1 (5 bases). The CDR3 runs 15 residues. Germline CDR1 is LNHNV and CDR2 is YYDKDF (reference sequence). Trimming left V 0 bases short and J 4 bases short, with 10 bases between. Here the CDR3 reads CATSRDRDVNQPQHF. The CDR3 region has the DNA TGTGCCACCAGCAGAGACAGGGACGTAAATCAGCCCCAGCATTTT. The whole variable domain, filled in from reference TRBV15 and TRBJ1-5, reads DAMVIQNPRYQVTQFGKPVTLSCSQTLNHNVMYWYQQKSSQAPKLLFHYYDKDFNNEADTPDNFQSRRPNTSFCFLDIRSPGLGDTAMYLCATSRDRDVNQPQHFGDGTRLSIL.

The chain uses TRBV28 and TRBJ2-4; TRBD1 matches 8 bases. The V segment lost 4 bases and the J segment 3 bases; nucleotides outside the gene matches: 8. The CDR3 consists of 16 residues. Germline CDR1 reads MDHEN; CDR2 reads SYDVKM. CDR3 coding DNA: TGTGCCAGCAGTTCTTTGGGGACAGGCCACAAAAACATTCAGTACTTC. It codes for CASSSLGTGHKNIQYF.

The chain is built from TRBV20-1 and TRBJ2-7, with 14 bases aligning to TRBD2. The last part of the DNA fits TRBJ2-5 better; the J call may be wrong. The CDR3 contains 15 residues. The V gene's germline CDR1 is DFQATT and CDR2 SNEGSKA (reference sequence). CDR3 protein: CSARTSGRAGETQYF. The DNA for the CDR3 is TGCAGTGCTAGGACTAGCGGGAGGGCCGGGGAGACCCAGTACTTC.

This clonotype was seen only a few times. V is TRBV5-1 and J is TRBJ2-1; TRBD1 is a possible D gene (6 bases). The CDR3 is made up of 15 amino acids. Germline V CDR1 and CDR2: SGHRS, YFSETQ. The ends were cut back, 0 bases at V and 2 bases at J, with 9 bases in the middle. The CDR3 loop reads CASSLGGQTYNEQFF. CDR3 DNA: TGCGCCAGCAGCTTGGGGGGACAAACCTACAATGAGCAGTTCTTC.

The chain uses TRBV21-1 and TRBJ1-1; the D segment call TRBD1 is taken from the table without a DNA check. TRBV21-1 is given as a pseudogene. This CDR3 contains 13 residues. The CDR3 spells CASPWTATIEAFF. DNA for the CDR3: TGTGCCAGCCCTTGGACAGCAACCATTGAAGCTTTCTTT.

V gene TRBV10-3 combines with J gene TRBJ1-4, with D tentatively TRBD1 (6 bases). Deletions cut 2 bases from V and 5 bases from J, with 6 bases between. The CDR3 extends over 13 amino acids. CDR1 and CDR2 (germline): ENHRY, SYGVKD. For the CDR3, the DNA is TGTGCCATCAGTGAGGGACAGAATGAAAAACTGTTTTTT. Translation: CAISEGQNEKLFF.

The rearrangement joins TRBV27 to TRBJ1-1, with TRBD1 identical over 7 bases. Germline V CDR1 and CDR2: MNHEY, SMNVEV (reference sequence). V gave up 5 bases and J gave up 3 bases; unmatched junction bases: 15. The CDR3 is made up of 17 amino acids. CDR3 bases: TGTGCCAGCAGTAAACTTGCCACACAGGGGATAGACACTGAAGCTTTCTTT. Amino acids: CASSKLATQGIDTEAFF.

The V call is TRBV5-1, the J call TRBJ1-2; 7 nucleotides align to TRBD1. Germline CDR1 SGHRS, CDR2 YFSETQ. The ends lost 3 bases at V and 8 bases at J; junction bases unmatched: 10. The CDR3 totals 14 residues. The CDR3: CASSSKEGAQGYTF. In nucleotides, the CDR3 is TGCGCCAGCAGCTCCAAGGAGGGGGCTCAGGGCTACACCTTC.

This clonotype occurred a few times. The chain combines TRBV20-1 with TRBJ2-7, with a weak D call TRBD2 (6 bases). The CDR3 runs to 14 residues. Trimming took 8 bases from V and 1 from J, leaving 18 bases between them. Germline loops: CDR1 DFQATT, CDR2 SNEGSKA (reference sequence). The CDR3 region has the DNA TGCAGTATCCAAAGAGGAGGGAGTTCCTACGAGCAGTACTTC. Its protein is CSIQRGGSSYEQYF.

The V call is TRBV30, the J call TRBJ1-2; D uncertain. V lost 1 base and J 6 bases, leaving 15 bases between the germline ends. Germline CDR1 reads GTSNPN; CDR2 reads SVGIG (reference sequence). The CDR3 runs 14 residues. In DNA, the CDR3 is TGTGCCTGGAGTGGCGGGCAGCCGGGTCATGGCTACACCTTC. It specifies CAWSGGQPGHGYTF. The full variable domain, completed using reference TRBV30 and TRBJ1-2, is SQTIHQWPATLVQPVGSPLSLECTVEGTSNPNLYWYRQAAGRGLQLLFYSVGIGQISSEVPQNLSASRPQDRQFILSSKKLLLSDSGFYLCAWSGGQPGHGYTFGSGTRLTVV.

In this sample, this clonotype turned up a few times. The gene calls are TRBV29-1 and TRBJ2-7; 9 nucleotides align to TRBD1. The CDR3 totals 13 residues. V was clipped by 4 bases and J by 6 bases; unmatched bases: 7. The germline V gene encodes CDR1 SQVTM and CDR2 ANQGSEA. CDR3 in amino acids: CSVAGTGTSEQYF. The CDR3 region has the DNA TGCAGCGTTGCAGGGACAGGGACTTCCGAGCAGTACTTC.

V is TRBV10-3 and J is TRBJ1-4, with unresolved D. There are 14 residues in the CDR3. CDR1 ENHRY and CDR2 SYGVKD come from the germline V gene. V was cut by 2 bases and J by 0 bases, with 4 bases left in between. DNA for the CDR3: TGTGCCATCAGTGAGGGTTCAACTAATGAAAAACTGTTTTTT. This encodes CAISEGSTNEKLFF.

The chain recombines TRBV5-6 with TRBJ2-7; 9 nucleotides agree with TRBD1. Germline trimming cut 4 bases from V and 3 bases from J; bases unmatched to any gene: 11. Germline CDR1 SGHDT, CDR2 YYEEEE. CDR3 length: 16 residues. DNA of the CDR3: TGTGCCAGCAGCCCACAAACCGGGACAGGGAGCTACGAGCAGTACTTC. This gives the protein CASSPQTGTGSYEQYF.

Note on this clonotype: Germline and junction disagree at one end, which may indicate a read error. The chain employs TRBV5-1 and TRBJ2-7, with 14 positions matching TRBD2. The germline gives CDR1 SGHRS, CDR2 YFSETQ. This CDR3 has 18 residues. The CDR3 protein is CAGSVIPGLAGDTYEQYF. The CDR3 coding sequence is TGCGCCGGCAGCGTAATCCCGGGACTAGCGGGAGACACCTACGAGCAGTACTTC. Drawing the rest from reference TRBV5-1 and TRBJ2-7, the complete variable domain is KAGVTQTPRYLIKTRGQQVTLSCSPISGHRSVSWYQQTPGQGLQFLFEYFSETQRNKGNFPGRFSGRQFSNSRSEMNVSTLELGDSALYLCAGSVIPGLAGDTYEQYFGPGTRLTVT.

This clonotype was detected a few times. The chain uses TRBV15 and TRBJ2-1; D possibly corresponds to TRBD2 (6 bases). Germline V gene data show CDR1 as LNHNV and CDR2 as YYDKDF (reference sequence). The CDR3 spans 13 residues. Trimming removed 9 bases at V and 0 bases at J, with 9 bases between. CDR3 nucleotides: TGTGCCACGGGACTCAGCTCCTACAATGAGCAGTTCTTC. Its protein is CATGLSSYNEQFF. The full variable domain, in which reference TRBV15 and TRBJ2-1 provide the parts outside the CDR3, is DAMVIQNPRYQVTQFGKPVTLSCSQTLNHNVMYWYQQKSSQAPKLLFHYYDKDFNNEADTPDNFQSRRPNTSFCFLDIRSPGLGDTAMYLCATGLSSYNEQFFGPGTRLTVL.

The chain links TRBV4-3 to TRBJ2-3, with D unclear. Trimming shortened V by 0 bases and J by 8 bases, and 6 bases separated the two germline ends. The germline CDR1 and CDR2 sequences are LGHNA and YSLEER. CDR3 size: 12 residues. DNA for the CDR3: TGCGCCAGCAGCCAAGATCCGAGTACGCAGTATTTT. As protein: CASSQDPSTQYF.

The chain couples TRBV24-1 to TRBJ2-3; possibly TRBD2 for D (5 bases). V lost 2 bases to trimming and J lost 1 base, with 9 bases between them. CDR1 and CDR2 from the germline V gene are KGHDR and SFDVKD. CDR3 length: 15 amino acids. CDR3 in amino acids: CATSDSISGTDTQYF. The CDR3 nucleotides are TGTGCCACCAGTGATTCTATTAGCGGCACAGATACGCAGTATTTT.

This sequence joins TRBV4-1 and TRBJ2-7, with TRBD1 identical over 8 bases. The CDR3 spans 15 residues. The V and J ends lost 3 bases and 4 bases, in that order; junction bases with no gene match: 8. Per the germline V gene, CDR1 is MGHRA and CDR2 is YSYEKL. The CDR3 loop reads CASSQPDRGVYEQYF. CDR3 nucleotides: TGCGCCAGCAGCCAGCCCGACAGGGGAGTTTACGAGCAGTACTTC.

This clonotype was seen a few times. V gene TRBV4-2 combines with J gene TRBJ1-1; 9 bases map to TRBD1. The J segment lost 4 bases and the V segment lost 3 bases, leaving 3 bases of the junction unmatched. Germline V CDR1 and CDR2: LGHNA, YNFKEQ. CDR3 length equals 14 residues. CDR3: CASSQGQGGTEAFF. The CDR3 nucleotides are TGTGCCAGCAGCCAGGGACAGGGAGGCACTGAAGCTTTCTTT.

This rearrangement joins TRBV27 to TRBJ2-6; D ambiguous. Trimming pared 2 bases from V and 5 bases from J, leaving 10 bases between. Germline assignment: CDR1 MNHEY and CDR2 SMNVEV (reference sequence). This CDR3 comprises 15 residues. The CDR3 sequence is CASSLMSRWANVLTF. The CDR3 DNA sequence: TGTGCCAGCAGTTTAATGTCTCGCTGGGCCAACGTCCTGACTTTC. Variable domain in full (rest from reference TRBV27 and TRBJ2-6): EAQVTQNPRYLITVTGKKLTVTCSQNMNHEYMSWYRQDPGLGLRQIYYSMNVEVTDKGDVPEGYKVSRKEKRNFPLILESPSPNQTSLYFCASSLMSRWANVLTFGAGSRLTVL.

The CDR3 DNA follows: TGCAGTGCTAGGGTGGCGGAGGACTACAATGAGCAGTACTTC. It encodes CSARVAEDYNEQYF. This chain links TRBV20-1 with TRBJ2-1, with D perhaps matching TRBD2 (6 bases). The J call may be mistaken, given a closer DNA end match to TRBJ2-7. The CDR3 is 14 amino acids. Germline-derived CDR1 and CDR2 are DFQATT and SNEGSKA (reference sequence).